A selection of T cell receptor beta chains follows, all from one sample in a study of blood T cells in healthy people across ages. TCRdb fed the 5' RACE reads into MiXCR, producing one record per CDR3 protein. The table has around 940,000 distinct CDR3 sequences, about 51% seen once. The sample comprised blood. Receptors originate from a woman aged 55-75 years in good health. Each CDR3 is given with its conserved first and last residue. The order of the fields is clone size, V gene, J gene, D gene, CDR3 length, CDR3 protein, CDR3 DNA. A D gene is named only where the DNA matches it firmly. Clone size appears in some rows only: once, few, many, or a class for an expanded clone.

abundance: -; v_gene: TRBV5-1; j_gene: TRBJ2-1; d_gene: TRBD2; len: 14; CDR3aa: CASSKREGGNEQFF; CDR3nt: TGCGCCAGTTCAAAGCGGGAGGGAGGAAATGAGCAGTTCTTC
abundance: few; v_gene: TRBV7-9; j_gene: TRBJ2-7; d_gene: TRBD1; len: 15; CDR3aa: CASSLRTTGGHEQYF; CDR3nt: TGTGCCAGCAGCTTACGCACGACAGGGGGCCACGAGCAGTACTTC
abundance: -; v_gene: TRBV12-3/TRBV12-4; j_gene: TRBJ2-5; d_gene: TRBD1; len: 14; CDR3aa: CASSLESQGATQYF; CDR3nt: TGTGCCAGCAGTTTAGAGTCCCAGGGGGCGACCCAGTACTTC
abundance: -; v_gene: TRBV5-5; j_gene: TRBJ2-3; d_gene: TRBD1; len: 16; CDR3aa: CASSLGWQGAADTQYF; CDR3nt: TGTGCCAGCAGCTTGGGTTGGCAGGGGGCGGCAGATACGCAGTATTTT
abundance: few; v_gene: TRBV12-5; j_gene: TRBJ2-5; d_gene: -; len: 12; CDR3aa: CASGEGEETQYF; CDR3nt: TGTGCTAGTGGAGAGGGTGAGGAGACCCAGTACTTC
abundance: once; v_gene: TRBV2; j_gene: TRBJ2-5; d_gene: TRBD1; len: 14; CDR3aa: CASRVDRVQETQYF; CDR3nt: TGTGCCAGCCGGGTAGACAGGGTACAAGAGACCCAGTACTTC
abundance: -; v_gene: TRBV7-6; j_gene: TRBJ2-1; d_gene: TRBD2; len: 16; CDR3aa: CASSSPPAGGYNEQFF; CDR3nt: TGTGCCAGCAGCTCCCCCCCAGCGGGAGGCTACAATGAGCAGTTCTTC
abundance: -; v_gene: TRBV20-1; j_gene: TRBJ2-3; d_gene: TRBD2; len: 15; CDR3aa: CSAKRSSGISDTQYF; CDR3nt: TGCAGTGCTAAGAGATCTAGCGGGATTTCAGATACGCAGTATTTT
abundance: few; v_gene: TRBV7-2; j_gene: TRBJ2-7; d_gene: -; len: 14; CDR3aa: CASSTGRTVNEQYF; CDR3nt: TGTGCCAGCAGCACAGGACGGACGGTGAACGAGCAGTACTTC
abundance: few; v_gene: TRBV25-1; j_gene: TRBJ2-1; d_gene: TRBD1; len: 15; CDR3aa: CASSEAGTGTNEQFF; CDR3nt: TGTGCCAGCAGTGAAGCCGGGACAGGGACTAATGAGCAGTTCTTC
abundance: few; v_gene: TRBV7-2; j_gene: TRBJ2-1; d_gene: TRBD2; len: 13; CDR3aa: CASVALAGNEQFF; CDR3nt: TGTGCCAGCGTAGCCTTAGCGGGCAATGAGCAGTTCTTC
abundance: -; v_gene: TRBV6-1; j_gene: TRBJ2-5; d_gene: TRBD2; len: 16; CDR3aa: CASSGLAGEQQETQYF; CDR3nt: TGTGCCAGCAGCGGACTAGCGGGAGAACAGCAAGAGACCCAGTACTTC
abundance: -; v_gene: TRBV5-6; j_gene: TRBJ2-5; d_gene: TRBD2; len: 15; CDR3aa: CASSPGLAGAETQYF; CDR3nt: TGTGCCAGCAGTCCAGGACTAGCGGGAGCTGAGACCCAGTACTTC
abundance: -; v_gene: TRBV3-1; j_gene: TRBJ1-2; d_gene: TRBD1; len: 13; CDR3aa: CASSMTGYGGYTF; CDR3nt: TGTGCCAGCAGCATGACAGGGTATGGTGGCTACACCTTC
abundance: -; v_gene: TRBV2; j_gene: TRBJ2-1; d_gene: TRBD2; len: 13; CDR3aa: CASSREAYNEQFF; CDR3nt: TGTGCCAGCAGCCGGGAGGCCTACAATGAGCAGTTCTTC
abundance: -; v_gene: TRBV5-8; j_gene: TRBJ1-5; d_gene: TRBD1; len: 15; CDR3aa: CASSPGTGERGPQHF; CDR3nt: TGTGCCAGCAGCCCCGGGACAGGGGAAAGGGGGCCCCAGCATTTT
abundance: -; v_gene: TRBV7-2; j_gene: TRBJ1-6; d_gene: -; len: 12; CDR3aa: CASSRPNSPLHF; CDR3nt: TGTGCCAGCAGCCGCCCTAATTCACCCCTCCACTTT
abundance: -; v_gene: TRBV10-1; j_gene: TRBJ2-1; d_gene: TRBD2; len: 19; CDR3aa: CASSERGAGLALSGNEQFF; CDR3nt: TGCGCCAGCAGTGAGAGGGGAGCGGGACTAGCGTTGTCTGGAAATGAGCAGTTCTTC
abundance: -; v_gene: TRBV20-1; j_gene: TRBJ1-5; d_gene: -; len: 14; CDR3aa: CSARNRHYNQPQHF; CDR3nt: TGCAGTGCTAGAAACCGACACTACAATCAGCCCCAGCATTTT
abundance: -; v_gene: TRBV2; j_gene: TRBJ2-1; d_gene: TRBD1; len: 14; CDR3aa: CASEGAERINEQFF; CDR3nt: TGTGCCAGCGAGGGGGCAGAACGAATCAATGAGCAGTTCTTC
abundance: -; v_gene: TRBV20-1; j_gene: TRBJ2-7; d_gene: -; len: 15; CDR3aa: CSARDPASSSYEQYF; CDR3nt: TGCAGTGCTAGAGATCCGGCCTCGAGCTCCTACGAGCAGTACTTC
abundance: few; v_gene: TRBV12-3/TRBV12-4; j_gene: TRBJ2-3; d_gene: TRBD1; len: 16; CDR3aa: CASSSPGTGGMDTQYF; CDR3nt: TGTGCCAGCAGTTCCCCCGGGACAGGGGGCATGGATACGCAGTATTTT
abundance: few; v_gene: TRBV27; j_gene: TRBJ2-7; d_gene: TRBD2; len: 15; CDR3aa: CASSLKGLAIYEQYF; CDR3nt: TGTGCCAGCAGTTTAAAGGGACTAGCCATCTACGAGCAGTACTTC
abundance: -; v_gene: TRBV11-3; j_gene: TRBJ2-1; d_gene: -; len: 14; CDR3aa: CASSQTRAYSEQFF; CDR3nt: TGTGCCAGCAGCCAAACGAGGGCCTACAGTGAGCAGTTCTTC
abundance: few; v_gene: TRBV25-1; j_gene: TRBJ2-7; d_gene: TRBD2; len: 19; CDR3aa: CASSGEASGRLWSYNEQYF; CDR3nt: TGTGCCAGCAGTGGCGAGGCTAGCGGGAGGTTATGGTCCTACAATGAGCAGTACTTC
abundance: few; v_gene: TRBV7-2; j_gene: TRBJ1-1; d_gene: -; len: 14; CDR3aa: CASSRLIMNTEAFF; CDR3nt: TGTGCCAGCAGCCGTTTAATTATGAACACTGAAGCTTTCTTT
abundance: -; v_gene: TRBV29-1; j_gene: TRBJ2-1; d_gene: -; len: 13; CDR3aa: CSVRELSYNEQFF; CDR3nt: TGCAGCGTCCGGGAGCTCTCCTACAATGAGCAGTTCTTC
abundance: -; v_gene: TRBV9; j_gene: TRBJ2-7; d_gene: TRBD2; len: 15; CDR3aa: CASSGSGSLDYEQYF; CDR3nt: TGTGCCAGCAGCGGTAGCGGGAGTCTTGACTACGAGCAGTACTTC
abundance: -; v_gene: TRBV20-1; j_gene: TRBJ2-6; d_gene: -; len: 14; CDR3aa: CSARAASGANVLTF; CDR3nt: TGCAGTGCTAGGGCGGCGTCTGGGGCCAACGTCCTGACTTTC
abundance: -; v_gene: TRBV29-1; j_gene: TRBJ1-5; d_gene: -; len: 13; CDR3aa: CSVRTVSDQPQHF; CDR3nt: TGCAGCGTGAGGACAGTCAGCGATCAGCCCCAGCATTTT
abundance: -; v_gene: TRBV7-2; j_gene: TRBJ2-5; d_gene: TRBD1; len: 14; CDR3aa: CASSPDRKQESQYF; CDR3nt: TGTGCCAGCAGCCCGGACAGGAAACAAGAGTCCCAGTACTTC
abundance: -; v_gene: TRBV15; j_gene: TRBJ2-3; d_gene: -; len: 16; CDR3aa: CATSRTVLTGADTQYF; CDR3nt: TGTGCCACCAGCCGAACCGTTCTTACTGGGGCAGATACGCAGTATTTT
abundance: few; v_gene: TRBV7-2; j_gene: TRBJ2-1; d_gene: -; len: 18; CDR3aa: CASSFAGVIYNSYNEQFF; CDR3nt: TGTGCCAGCAGCTTTGCAGGGGTTATATACAACTCCTACAATGAGCAGTTCTTC
abundance: -; v_gene: TRBV20-1; j_gene: TRBJ2-1; d_gene: TRBD2; len: 16; CDR3aa: CSARVASGGAYNEQFF; CDR3nt: TGCAGTGCTAGAGTGGCTAGCGGGGGGGCCTACAATGAGCAGTTCTTC
abundance: -; v_gene: TRBV12-3/TRBV12-4; j_gene: TRBJ2-3; d_gene: TRBD2; len: 13; CDR3aa: CAGRTSGTDTQYF; CDR3nt: TGTGCCGGACGGACTAGCGGCACAGATACGCAGTATTTT
abundance: few; v_gene: TRBV7-9; j_gene: TRBJ1-5; d_gene: TRBD1; len: 15; CDR3aa: CASSTGTGLQGPQHF; CDR3nt: TGTGCCAGCAGTACGGGGACAGGGTTACAGGGGCCCCAGCATTTT
abundance: once; v_gene: TRBV5-4; j_gene: TRBJ2-1; d_gene: -; len: 13; CDR3aa: CASSLDKYNEQFF; CDR3nt: TGTGCCAGCAGCTTGGACAAATACAATGAGCAGTTCTTC
abundance: -; v_gene: TRBV4-1; j_gene: TRBJ2-3; d_gene: TRBD2; len: 18; CDR3aa: CASSQGTSGGSDTDTQYF; CDR3nt: TGCGCCAGCAGCCAAGGGACTAGCGGGGGTTCGGACACAGATACGCAGTATTTT
abundance: -; v_gene: TRBV5-5; j_gene: TRBJ1-4; d_gene: TRBD1; len: 14; CDR3aa: CAGSYATGEEKLFF; CDR3nt: TGTGCCGGCAGCTACGCGACAGGGGAGGAAAAACTGTTTTTT
abundance: once; v_gene: TRBV11-2; j_gene: TRBJ2-5; d_gene: -; len: 14; CDR3aa: CASSSMGLGETQYF; CDR3nt: TGTGCCAGCAGCTCCATGGGACTTGGCGAGACCCAGTACTTC
abundance: -; v_gene: TRBV20-1; j_gene: TRBJ2-1; d_gene: TRBD2; len: 15; CDR3aa: CSAPSGSSAYNEQFF; CDR3nt: TGCAGTGCTCCCAGCGGGAGTTCTGCCTACAATGAGCAGTTCTTC
abundance: -; v_gene: TRBV28; j_gene: TRBJ2-7; d_gene: -; len: 16; CDR3aa: CASSPPGGGSSYEQYF; CDR3nt: TGTGCCAGCAGCCCCCCCGGAGGAGGTTCCTCCTACGAGCAGTACTTC
abundance: -; v_gene: TRBV2; j_gene: TRBJ2-3; d_gene: -; len: 15; CDR3aa: CASFRASRSTDTQYF; CDR3nt: TGTGCCAGCTTCAGGGCCTCCCGAAGCACAGATACGCAGTATTTT
abundance: once; v_gene: TRBV3-1; j_gene: TRBJ2-1; d_gene: TRBD2; len: 19; CDR3aa: CASSRHLQTSGRAGNEQFF; CDR3nt: TGTGCCAGCAGCCGCCACCTTCAGACTAGCGGGAGGGCCGGGAATGAGCAGTTCTTC
abundance: -; v_gene: TRBV7-2; j_gene: TRBJ2-5; d_gene: -; len: 14; CDR3aa: CGSSRRTSQETQYF; CDR3nt: TGTGGCAGCAGCCGACGGACAAGTCAAGAGACCCAGTACTTC
abundance: -; v_gene: TRBV29-1; j_gene: TRBJ2-3; d_gene: -; len: 13; CDR3aa: CSVGTRLTDTQYF; CDR3nt: TGCAGCGTTGGTACCAGACTCACAGATACGCAGTATTTT
abundance: few; v_gene: TRBV29-1; j_gene: TRBJ2-6; d_gene: -; len: 16; CDR3aa: CSVGSGTTSGANVPTF; CDR3nt: -
abundance: -; v_gene: TRBV10-3; j_gene: TRBJ2-1; d_gene: TRBD1; len: 16; CDR3aa: CAISEYVDRGRSEQFF; CDR3nt: TGTGCCATCAGTGAATACGTAGACAGGGGGCGAAGTGAGCAGTTCTTC
abundance: -; v_gene: TRBV14; j_gene: TRBJ1-1; d_gene: TRBD1; len: 15; CDR3aa: CASSAHRGLDTEAFF; CDR3nt: TGTGCCAGCAGCGCCCACAGGGGGCTGGACACTGAAGCTTTCTTT
abundance: -; v_gene: TRBV11-2; j_gene: TRBJ2-3; d_gene: -; len: 14; CDR3aa: CASSRPFGTDTQYF; CDR3nt: TGTGCCAGCAGTCGCCCCTTTGGCACAGATACGCAGTATTTT
abundance: few; v_gene: TRBV20-1; j_gene: TRBJ2-7; d_gene: TRBD1; len: 14; CDR3aa: CSAGDYRGSYEQYF; CDR3nt: TGCAGTGCTGGGGATTACAGGGGGTCCTACGAGCAGTACTTC
abundance: -; v_gene: TRBV6-5; j_gene: TRBJ1-4; d_gene: -; len: 15; CDR3aa: CASSPRGDLNEKLFF; CDR3nt: TGTGCCAGCAGTCCCCGAGGGGACCTTAATGAAAAACTGTTTTTT
abundance: -; v_gene: TRBV10-3; j_gene: TRBJ1-4; d_gene: -; len: 13; CDR3aa: CAISEGSNEKLFF; CDR3nt: TGTGCCATCAGTGAAGGGTCAAACGAAAAACTGTTTTTT
abundance: -; v_gene: TRBV7-2; j_gene: TRBJ2-3; d_gene: -; len: 13; CDR3aa: CASSVGLLDTQYF; CDR3nt: TGTGCCAGCAGCGTAGGTTTATTGGATACGCAGTATTTT
abundance: few; v_gene: TRBV7-3; j_gene: TRBJ2-1; d_gene: -; len: 15; CDR3aa: CASSGVGATYNEQFF; CDR3nt: TGTGCCAGCAGTGGGGTGGGGGCCACTTACAATGAGCAGTTCTTC